This TCR beta chain appears in the sequencing data of a study of blood T cell repertoires in COVID-19. Trimming pared 3 bases from V and 6 bases from J, leaving 5 bases between. Per the germline V gene, CDR1 is LNHDA and CDR2 is SQIVND (reference sequence). The CDR3 is made up of 11 amino acids. The repertoire was sequenced with immunoSEQ multiplex PCR; TCRdb's copy has only in-frame clones and lacks some. In the table there are more than 300,000 clones, over 70% of which are singletons. Sequenced: peripheral blood. The clonotype was recovered from a woman aged 50 to 65 with COVID-19, enrolled during active disease. V is TRBV19 and J is TRBJ1-1; D gene uncertain. CDR3 in amino acids: CASSMSSEAFF. The CDR3 DNA is TGTGCCAGTAGTATGAGTTCTGAAGCTTTCTTT.